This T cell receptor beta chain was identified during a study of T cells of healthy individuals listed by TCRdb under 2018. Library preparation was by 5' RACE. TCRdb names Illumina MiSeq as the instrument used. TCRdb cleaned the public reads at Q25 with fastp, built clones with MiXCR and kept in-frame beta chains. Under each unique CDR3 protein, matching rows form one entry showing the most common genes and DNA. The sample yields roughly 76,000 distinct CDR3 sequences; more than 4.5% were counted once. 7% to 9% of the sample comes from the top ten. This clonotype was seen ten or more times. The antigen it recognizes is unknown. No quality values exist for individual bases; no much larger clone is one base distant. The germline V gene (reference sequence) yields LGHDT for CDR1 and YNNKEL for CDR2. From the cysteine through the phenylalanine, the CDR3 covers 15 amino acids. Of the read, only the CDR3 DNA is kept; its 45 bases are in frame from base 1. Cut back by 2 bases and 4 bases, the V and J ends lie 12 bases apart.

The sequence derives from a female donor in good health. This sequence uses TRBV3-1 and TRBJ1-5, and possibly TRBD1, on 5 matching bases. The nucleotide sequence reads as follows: TGTGCCAGCAGCCAAAGGGGTCAAGGTAATCAGCCCCAGCATTTT. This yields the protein CASSQRGQGNQPQHF.